This record covers a single T cell receptor beta chain. Libraries were prepared by immunoSEQ multiplex PCR; TCRdb keeps only in-frame clonotypes and omits some of them. The sample holds 40,000 to 60,000 clones, approximately 89% seen once. This CDR3 is built from 18 residues. Germline V gene lookup returns CDR1 SEHNR and CDR2 FQNEAQ (reference sequence). Trimming pared 4 bases from V and 2 bases from J, leaving 21 bases between. The data were obtained in a study of T cell changes during pregnancy in multiple sclerosis. This TCR came from a female donor with multiple sclerosis, enrolled in a pregnancy study. The chain recombines TRBV7-9 with TRBJ1-5, with D perhaps TRBD1 (6 bases). Specimen: CD8+ T cells from peripheral blood mononuclear cells, collected in the second trimester of pregnancy. CDR3 region: CASSSSTYREEGNQPQHF. CDR3 DNA: TGTGCCAGCAGCTCATCAACCTACAGGGAAGAAGGCAATCAGCCCCAGCATTTT.